This T cell receptor (beta chain) was retrieved from a study of shared clonotypes between healthy human individuals. Overall study context: Every donor yielded three CD4 naive, three CD4 memory, two CD8 naive and one CD8 memory plate.

Germline V lookup: CDR1 MRHNA, CDR2 SNTAGT. The CDR3 contains 12 residues. V dropped 10 bases and J dropped 6 bases, with 12 bases sitting between them. Using immunoSEQ multiplex PCR, the repertoire was profiled, and TCRdb retains in-frame clones only, with some absent. The data contain about 990,000 clones, 75% to 80% of them singletons. The V call is TRBV6-4, the J call TRBJ1-4; no firm D call. The sequenced sample consisted of memory CD4+ T cells from PBMCs. Subset specified: CD45RA-negative fraction. This clonotype was obtained from a man between 18 and 29 years old in good health. Some clones in this sample may be carry-over from other donors' samples. The CDR3 nucleotides are TGTGCCACCATCCGGCAGCATGAAAAACTGTTTTTT. It specifies CATIRQHEKLFF.